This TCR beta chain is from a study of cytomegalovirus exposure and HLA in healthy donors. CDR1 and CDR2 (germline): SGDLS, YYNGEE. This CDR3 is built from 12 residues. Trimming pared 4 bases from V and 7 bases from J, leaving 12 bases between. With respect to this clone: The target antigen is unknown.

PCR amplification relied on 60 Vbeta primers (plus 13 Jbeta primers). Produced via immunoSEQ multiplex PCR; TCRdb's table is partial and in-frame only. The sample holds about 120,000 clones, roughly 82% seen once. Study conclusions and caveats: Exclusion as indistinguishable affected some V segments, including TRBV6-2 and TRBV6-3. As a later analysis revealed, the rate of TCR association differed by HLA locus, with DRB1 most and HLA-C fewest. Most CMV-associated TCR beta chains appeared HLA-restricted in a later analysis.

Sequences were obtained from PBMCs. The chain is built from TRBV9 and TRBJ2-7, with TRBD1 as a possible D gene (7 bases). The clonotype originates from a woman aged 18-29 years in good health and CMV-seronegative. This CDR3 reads CASSIRGEEQYF. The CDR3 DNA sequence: TGTGCCAGCAGCATCAGGGGGGAGGAGCAGTACTTC.